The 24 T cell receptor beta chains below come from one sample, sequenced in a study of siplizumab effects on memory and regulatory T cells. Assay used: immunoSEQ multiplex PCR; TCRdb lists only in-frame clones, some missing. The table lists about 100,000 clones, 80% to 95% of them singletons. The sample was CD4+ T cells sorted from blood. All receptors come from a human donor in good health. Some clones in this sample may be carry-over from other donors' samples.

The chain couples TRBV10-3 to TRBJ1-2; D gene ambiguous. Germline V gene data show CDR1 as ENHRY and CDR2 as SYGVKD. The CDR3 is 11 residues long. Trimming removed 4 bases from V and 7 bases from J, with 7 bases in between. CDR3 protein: CAISGHGGYTF. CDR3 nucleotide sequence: TGTGCCATCAGTGGACACGGTGGCTACACCTTC.

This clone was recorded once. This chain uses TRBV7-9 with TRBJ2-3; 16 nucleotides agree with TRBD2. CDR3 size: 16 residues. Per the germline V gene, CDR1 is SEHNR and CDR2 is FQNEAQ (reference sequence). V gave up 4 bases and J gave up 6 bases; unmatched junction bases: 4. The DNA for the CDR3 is TGTGCCAGCAGCTCCGGGACTAGCGGGAGGGCGGATACGCAGTATTTT. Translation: CASSSGTSGRADTQYF.

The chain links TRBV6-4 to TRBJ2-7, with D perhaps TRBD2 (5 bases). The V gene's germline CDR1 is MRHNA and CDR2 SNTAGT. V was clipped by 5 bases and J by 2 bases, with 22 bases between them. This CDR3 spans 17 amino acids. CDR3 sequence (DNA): TGTGCCAGCAGTCAGATAACTCCGGGATTTTTTGCCTACGAGCAGTACTTC. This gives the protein CASSQITPGFFAYEQYF.

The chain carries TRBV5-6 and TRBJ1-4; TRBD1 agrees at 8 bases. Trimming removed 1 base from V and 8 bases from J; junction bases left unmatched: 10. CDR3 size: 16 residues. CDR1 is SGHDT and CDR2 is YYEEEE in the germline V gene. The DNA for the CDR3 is TGTGCCAGCAGCTTGATAGGACAGGGTAAAGGCGAAAAACTGTTTTTT. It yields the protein CASSLIGQGKGEKLFF.

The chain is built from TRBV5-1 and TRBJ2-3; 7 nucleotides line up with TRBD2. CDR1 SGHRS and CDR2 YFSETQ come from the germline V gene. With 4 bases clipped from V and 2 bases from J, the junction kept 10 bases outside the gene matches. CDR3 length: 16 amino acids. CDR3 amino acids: CASSPGGSSHTDTQYF. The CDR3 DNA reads TGCGCCAGCAGCCCGGGGGGTTCTAGCCACACAGATACGCAGTATTTT. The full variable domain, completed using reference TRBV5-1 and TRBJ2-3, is KAGVTQTPRYLIKTRGQQVTLSCSPISGHRSVSWYQQTPGQGLQFLFEYFSETQRNKGNFPGRFSGRQFSNSRSEMNVSTLELGDSALYLCASSPGGSSHTDTQYFGPGTRLTVL.

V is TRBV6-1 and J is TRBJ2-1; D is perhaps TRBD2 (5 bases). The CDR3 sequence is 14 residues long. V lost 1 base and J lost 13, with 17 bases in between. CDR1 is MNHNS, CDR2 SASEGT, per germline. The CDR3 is CASSEGGSPSPQFF. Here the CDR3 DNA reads TGTGCCAGCAGTGAAGGAGGGTCGCCCAGTCCCCAGTTCTTC.

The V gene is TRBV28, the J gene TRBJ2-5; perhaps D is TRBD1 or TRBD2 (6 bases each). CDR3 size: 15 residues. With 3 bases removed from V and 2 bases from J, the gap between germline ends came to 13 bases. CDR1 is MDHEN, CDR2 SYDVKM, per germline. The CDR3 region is CASSFGGAGQETQYF. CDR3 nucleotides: TGTGCCAGCAGTTTTGGGGGCGCGGGGCAAGAGACCCAGTACTTC.

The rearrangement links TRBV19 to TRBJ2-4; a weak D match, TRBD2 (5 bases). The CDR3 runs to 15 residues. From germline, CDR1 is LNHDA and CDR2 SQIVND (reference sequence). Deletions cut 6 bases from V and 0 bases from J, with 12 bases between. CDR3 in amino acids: CASRKDSLAKNIQYF. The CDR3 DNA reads TGTGCCAGTAGAAAGGACTCCTTAGCCAAAAACATTCAGTACTTC.

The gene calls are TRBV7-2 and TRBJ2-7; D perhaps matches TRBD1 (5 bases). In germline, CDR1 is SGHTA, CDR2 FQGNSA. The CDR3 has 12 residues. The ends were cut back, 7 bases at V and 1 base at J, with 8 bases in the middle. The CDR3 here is CASTRESYEQYF. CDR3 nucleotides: TGTGCCAGCACCAGGGAATCCTACGAGCAGTACTTC.

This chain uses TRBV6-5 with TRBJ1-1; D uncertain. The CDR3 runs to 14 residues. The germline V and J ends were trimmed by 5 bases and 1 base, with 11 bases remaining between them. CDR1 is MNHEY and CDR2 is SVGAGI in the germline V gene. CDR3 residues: CASSRAGRNTEAFF. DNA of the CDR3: TGTGCCAGCAGTCGGGCGGGGAGGAACACTGAAGCTTTCTTT.

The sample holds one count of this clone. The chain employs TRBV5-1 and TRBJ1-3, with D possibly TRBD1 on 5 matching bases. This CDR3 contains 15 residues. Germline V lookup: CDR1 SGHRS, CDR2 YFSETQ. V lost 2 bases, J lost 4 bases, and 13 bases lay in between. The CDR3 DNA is TGCGCCAGCAGCTTAGAACCGGGACGGGGAAACACCATATATTTT. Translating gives CASSLEPGRGNTIYF.

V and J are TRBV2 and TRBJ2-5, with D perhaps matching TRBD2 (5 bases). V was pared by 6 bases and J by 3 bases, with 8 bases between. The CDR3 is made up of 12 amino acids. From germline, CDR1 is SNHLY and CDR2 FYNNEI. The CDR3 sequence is CASSPGKETQYF. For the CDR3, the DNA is TGTGCCAGCAGCCCGGGAAAAGAGACCCAGTACTTC.

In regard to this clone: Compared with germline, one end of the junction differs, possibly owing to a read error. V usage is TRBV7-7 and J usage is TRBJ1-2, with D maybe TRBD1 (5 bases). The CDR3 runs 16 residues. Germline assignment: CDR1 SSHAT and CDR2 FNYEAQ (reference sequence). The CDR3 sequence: CASSPQIGAGGYGYTF. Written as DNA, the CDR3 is TGTGCTAGCAGCCCACAGATCGGGGCAGGCGGGTATGGCTACACCTTC.

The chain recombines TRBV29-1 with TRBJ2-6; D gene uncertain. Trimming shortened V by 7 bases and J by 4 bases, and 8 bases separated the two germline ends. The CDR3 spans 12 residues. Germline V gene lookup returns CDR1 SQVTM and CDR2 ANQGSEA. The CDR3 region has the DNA TGCAGCGCCTCTCCCGGGGCCAACGTCCTGACTTTC. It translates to CSASPGANVLTF.

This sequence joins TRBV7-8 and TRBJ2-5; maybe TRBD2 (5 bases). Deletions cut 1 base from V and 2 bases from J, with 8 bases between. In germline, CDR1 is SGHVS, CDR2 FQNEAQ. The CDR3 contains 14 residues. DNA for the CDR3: TGTGCCAGCAGCTTAGGTGGGGAGCAAGAGACCCAGTACTTC. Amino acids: CASSLGGEQETQYF. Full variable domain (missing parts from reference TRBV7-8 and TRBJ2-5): GAGVSQSPRYKVAKRGQDVALRCDPISGHVSLFWYQQALGQGPEFLTYFQNEAQLDKSGLPSDRFFAERPEGSVSTLKIQRTQQEDSAVYLCASSLGGEQETQYFGPGTRLLVL.

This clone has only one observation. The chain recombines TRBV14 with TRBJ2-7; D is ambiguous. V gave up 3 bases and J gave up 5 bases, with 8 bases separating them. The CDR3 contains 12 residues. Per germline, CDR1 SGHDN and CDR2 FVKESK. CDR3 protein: CASSHKGDEQYF. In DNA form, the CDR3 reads TGTGCCAGCAGCCACAAGGGTGACGAGCAGTACTTC.

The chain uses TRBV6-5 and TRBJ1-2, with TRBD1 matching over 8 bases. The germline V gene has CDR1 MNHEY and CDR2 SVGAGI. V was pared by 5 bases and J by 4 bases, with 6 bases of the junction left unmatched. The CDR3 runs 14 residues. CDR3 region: CASSLDRGAYGYTF. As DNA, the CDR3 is TGTGCCAGCAGTCTCGACAGGGGAGCCTATGGCTACACCTTC.

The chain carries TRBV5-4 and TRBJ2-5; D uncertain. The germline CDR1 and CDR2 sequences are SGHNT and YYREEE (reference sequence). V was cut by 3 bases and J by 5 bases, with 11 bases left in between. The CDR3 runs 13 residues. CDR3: CASSSRVRETQYF. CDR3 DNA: TGTGCCAGCAGCTCACGAGTCCGGGAGACCCAGTACTTC. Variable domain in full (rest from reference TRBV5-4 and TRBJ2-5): ETGVTQSPTHLIKTRGQQVTLRCSSQSGHNTVSWYQQALGQGPQFIFQYYREEENGRGNFPPRFSGLQFPNYSSELNVNALELDDSALYLCASSSRVRETQYFGPGTRLLVL.

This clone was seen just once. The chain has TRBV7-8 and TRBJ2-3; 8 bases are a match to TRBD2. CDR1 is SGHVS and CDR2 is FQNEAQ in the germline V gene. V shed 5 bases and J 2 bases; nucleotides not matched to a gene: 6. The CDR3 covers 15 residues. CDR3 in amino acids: CASSPTSGYTDTQYF. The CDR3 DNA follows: TGTGCCAGCAGCCCCACTAGCGGATACACAGATACGCAGTATTTT.

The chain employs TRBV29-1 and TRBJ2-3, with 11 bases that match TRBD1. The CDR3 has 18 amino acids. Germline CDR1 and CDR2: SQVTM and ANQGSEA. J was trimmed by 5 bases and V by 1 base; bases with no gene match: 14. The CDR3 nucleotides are TGCAGCGTTGAAGTCTCTTGGACAGGGGGCGAAAGAGGAGATACGCAGTATTTT. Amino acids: CSVEVSWTGGERGDTQYF.

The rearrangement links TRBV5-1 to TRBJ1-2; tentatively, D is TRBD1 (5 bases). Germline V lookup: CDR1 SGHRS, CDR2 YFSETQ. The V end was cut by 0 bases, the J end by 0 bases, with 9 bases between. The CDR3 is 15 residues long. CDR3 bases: TGCGCCAGCAGCTTGGCCGGACAAGCTAACTATGGCTACACCTTC. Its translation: CASSLAGQANYGYTF.

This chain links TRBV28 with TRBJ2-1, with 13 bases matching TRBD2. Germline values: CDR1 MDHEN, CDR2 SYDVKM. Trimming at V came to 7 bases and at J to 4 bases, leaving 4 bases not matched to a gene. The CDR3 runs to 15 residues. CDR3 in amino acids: CASTPGLAGYNEQFF. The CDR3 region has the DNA TGTGCCAGCACCCCGGGACTAGCGGGGTACAATGAGCAGTTCTTC. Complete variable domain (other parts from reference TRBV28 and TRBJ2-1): DVKVTQSSRYLVKRTGEKVFLECVQDMDHENMFWYRQDPGLGLRLIYFSYDVKMKEKGDIPEGYSVSREKKERFSLILESASTNQTSMYLCASTPGLAGYNEQFFGPGTRLTVL.

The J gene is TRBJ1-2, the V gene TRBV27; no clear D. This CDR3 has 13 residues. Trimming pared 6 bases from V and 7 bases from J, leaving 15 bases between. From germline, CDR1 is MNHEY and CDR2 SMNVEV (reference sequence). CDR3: CASSPGRESGYTF. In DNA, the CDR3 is TGTGCCAGCAGCCCCGGGAGGGAAAGTGGCTACACCTTC.

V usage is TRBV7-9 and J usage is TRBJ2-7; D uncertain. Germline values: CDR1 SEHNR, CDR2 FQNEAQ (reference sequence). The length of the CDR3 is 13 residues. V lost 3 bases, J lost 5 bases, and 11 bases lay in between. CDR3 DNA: TGTGCCAGCAGCTTGGGCGCACTGGACGAGCAGTACTTC. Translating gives CASSLGALDEQYF.